The sequence of this T cell receptor (beta chain) was determined in a study of early T cells in non-severe SARS-CoV-2 infection. The wider study: Unsorted whole blood bulk RNA was sequenced, with unpaired chains.

Study-level points and caveats: CD4 and private specificities were missed by VDJdb matching, which favored anti-spike CD8 responses.

The protocol attached unique molecular identifiers to individual cDNA molecules. A single record per CDR3 protein comes from TCRdb applying MiXCR to the 5' RACE reads. The sample holds 80,000 to 95,000 distinct CDR3 sequences, 14% seen once. There are a few counts of this clonotype. Its antigen is not known. Trimming pared 2 bases from V and 1 base from J, leaving 13 bases between. CDR1 and CDR2 from the germline V gene are SGHRS and YFSETQ. The CDR3 consists of 15 residues. V and J are TRBV5-1 and TRBJ2-7; D call uncertain. The sequenced material came from whole blood. The sequence was collected from an adult who was a healthcare worker with PCR-confirmed SARS-CoV-2 infection or an uninfected control (not recorded which). CDR3 coding DNA: TGCGCCAGCAGCTTCACGGGCCCCAGGTCCTACGAGCAGTACTTC. It codes for CASSFTGPRSYEQYF.